This T cell receptor (beta chain) was documented in a study of vaccination effects on CD4 cells after COVID-19. At the level of the study: Post-vaccine samples followed the second dose by a median of 72 days. Study-wide results and limits: Of the vaccine-induced clones from healthy vaccinees, merely 1 of 255 recognized common cold coronaviruses as well.

Clones were read by immunoSEQ multiplex PCR, and TCRdb kept only the in-frame ones, dropping some. Among about 66,000 clones, around 74% were seen once, and the ten largest hold roughly 2%. Following a 10-day culture, CD4+ T cells were purified. Two-dose BNT162b2 or mRNA-1273 vaccination was given to participants. It was on days 3 and 7 that half the medium was replaced with IL-2 medium. Turning to this clone: Its antigen remains unidentified.

Germline values: CDR1 LNHDA, CDR2 SQIVND (reference sequence). V lost 3 bases to trimming and J lost 2 bases; unmatched junction nucleotides: 5. This CDR3 has 16 amino acids. This TCR was sampled from a human donor who received a COVID-19 vaccine. The sequencing here drew on CD4+ T cells from PBMCs cultured without peptide, taken after COVID-19 vaccination. This chain joins TRBV19 and TRBJ2-5, with 11 positions matching TRBD2. The CDR3 DNA reads as TGTGCCAGTAGTATTCAGACTAGCGGGGAACAAGAGACCCAGTACTTC. The encoded protein is CASSIQTSGEQETQYF.